This is a list of T cell receptor beta chains from one sample in a study of patients and donors after allogeneic stem cell transplantation. TCRdb passed the RT-PCR reads through MiXCR, listing each CDR3 protein once. The sample includes fewer than 500,000 distinct CDR3 sequences, more than 15% seen only once; the top ten take 6% to 8%. Sequencing was performed on blood, either unsorted or a sorted T cell fraction (not recorded which). These receptors were collected from a human donor who was either an allogeneic HSCT recipient or a stem cell or donor lymphocyte infusion donor (not recorded which). It is not recorded whose cells these are; they may come from a transplant donor. Each CDR3 is given with its conserved first and last residue. Each record gives: V gene, CDR3 length, J gene, D gene, clone size, CDR3 DNA, CDR3 protein. The D gene is left open where the match is weak. A row's size may be missing; if present it is once, few, many or a size class.

TRBV29-1	12	TRBJ1-4	-	-	TGCAGCGTGAGGCGGAGAAATGAAAAACTGTTTTTT	CSVRRRNEKLFF
TRBV5-1	15	TRBJ2-3	-	few	TGCGCCAGCAGCTCCGGACCGAGAAGAACAGATACGCAGTATTTT	CASSSGPRRTDTQYF
TRBV6-1	14	TRBJ2-2	-	few	TGTGCCAGCAGGGGCAGGGGAAACACCGGGGAGCTGTTTTTT	CASRGRGNTGELFF
TRBV20-1	15	TRBJ1-1	-	-	TGCAGTGCTAGAGATAGCCGGGCCGGGAACACTGAAGCTTTCTTT	CSARDSRAGNTEAFF
TRBV7-8	16	TRBJ2-1	TRBD2	-	TGTGCCAGCAGCCCCCTTGGGACTAGCGGGAGTAGTGAGCAGTTCTTC	CASSPLGTSGSSEQFF
TRBV7-3	15	TRBJ2-7	-	few	TGTGCCAGCAGCTTAACGGGCGGTAGCTCCTACGAGCAGTACTTC	CASSLTGGSSYEQYF
TRBV25-1	14	TRBJ1-2	-	-	TGTGCCAGCAGTCAAAGGTCGGGGAACTATGGCTACACCTTC	CASSQRSGNYGYTF
TRBV6-1	14	TRBJ1-2	-	-	TGTGCCAGCAGGCACGGCCCTTCCGGGCGCGGCTACACCTTC	CASRHGPSGRGYTF
TRBV12-3/TRBV12-4	14	TRBJ2-2	TRBD1	many	TGTGCCAGCATTCGCAGACAGGGGGCCGGGGAGCTGTTTTTT	CASIRRQGAGELFF
TRBV28	15	TRBJ2-7	TRBD2	few	TGTGCCAGCAGTTTGGTACTAGCGGGGGCCTACGAGCAGTACTTC	CASSLVLAGAYEQYF
TRBV20-1	15	TRBJ2-7	-	few	TGCAGTGCTAGGCCCCGGCCCCCGAGAGGCTACGAGCAGTACTTC	CSARPRPPRGYEQYF
TRBV21-1	15	TRBJ1-6	-	-	TGTGCCAGCACCATCAGGGCATCCTATAATTCACCCCTCCACTTT	CASTIRASYNSPLHF
TRBV27	14	TRBJ1-5	TRBD1	few	TGTGCCAGCAGTAAAGGGACAGGCAATCAGCCCCAGCATTTT	CASSKGTGNQPQHF
TRBV12-3/TRBV12-4	15	TRBJ2-3	TRBD2	few	TGTGCCAGCAGTGGGCTAGCGGGGGTCTCAGATACGCAGTATTTT	CASSGLAGVSDTQYF
TRBV20-1	14	TRBJ1-6	-	-	TGCAGTGCTAGTTCAATGAGGGAAAATTCACCCCTCCACTTT	CSASSMRENSPLHF
TRBV12-3/TRBV12-4	15	TRBJ1-1	-	few	TGTGCCAGCAGGCCACCGCGCGCGAGGGGCACTGAAGCTTTCTTT	CASRPPRARGTEAFF
TRBV7-6	14	TRBJ2-7	TRBD2	-	TGTGCCAGCAGCCCTGCGGGAGCGGCCTACGAGCAGTACTTC	CASSPAGAAYEQYF
TRBV19	15	TRBJ2-3	-	few	TGTGCCAGTAGCGGGATGGGAGTGAGCACAGATACGCAGTATTTT	CASSGMGVSTDTQYF
TRBV19	14	TRBJ2-7	TRBD1	-	TGTGCCAGTAGTATGGGACAGGGCGAGGGCGAGCAGTACTTC	CASSMGQGEGEQYF
TRBV20-1	14	TRBJ2-3	-	-	TGCAGTGCTAGAACGCCAGGACGCACAGATACGCAGTATTTT	CSARTPGRTDTQYF
TRBV20-1	15	TRBJ2-7	-	-	TGCAGTGCTCCCGCCCTCGGGGGATCCTCCTACGAGCAGTACTTC	CSAPALGGSSYEQYF
TRBV29-1	15	TRBJ2-2	TRBD1	many	TGCAGCGTTGATGGGGACAGAGGGGACACCGGGGAGCTGTTTTTT	CSVDGDRGDTGELFF
TRBV5-1	14	TRBJ1-2	-	few	TGCGCCAGCAGCTTGGCCGGGACGGGCTATGGCTACACCTTC	CASSLAGTGYGYTF
TRBV30	15	TRBJ2-7	TRBD2	few	TGTGCCTGGAGGAATTTAGCGGGAGTGTCCTACGAGCAGTACTTC	CAWRNLAGVSYEQYF
TRBV12-3/TRBV12-4	15	TRBJ2-7	TRBD2	-	TGTGCCAGCAGTTTACTCCTAGCGGGGAACTACGAGCAGTACTTC	CASSLLLAGNYEQYF
TRBV10-3	14	TRBJ1-3	-	-	TGTGCCATCAAAAAGGACGGCCTTGGAAACACCATATATTTT	CAIKKDGLGNTIYF
TRBV7-8	15	TRBJ2-6	TRBD1	-	TGTGCCAGCAGTTCTCCGCACACAGGGGTCCACGTCCTGACTTTC	CASSSPHTGVHVLTF
TRBV6-5	14	TRBJ2-7	-	few	TGTGCCAGCAGTTCCTATTCTCACTCCTACGAGCAGTACTTC	CASSSYSHSYEQYF
TRBV5-1	18	TRBJ2-3	-	many	TGCGCCAGCAGCTTTGAGGTTAGCGGAATTATCGGCACAGATACGCAGTATTTT	CASSFEVSGIIGTDTQYF
TRBV2	17	TRBJ1-6	TRBD1	few	TGTGCCAGCAGTTACCTACGGACAGGGTTCCGTAATTCACCCCTCCACTTT	CASSYLRTGFRNSPLHF
TRBV18	15	TRBJ2-7	-	few	TGTGCCAGCTCACCATTGGACAGATTTTCCTACGAGCAGTACTTC	CASSPLDRFSYEQYF
TRBV29-1	14	TRBJ2-7	-	-	TGCAGCGTTGCCTCAGGGAAGGGGACCTACGAGCAGTACTTC	CSVASGKGTYEQYF
TRBV7-9	11	TRBJ1-1	-	few	TGTGCCAGCAGCTTAGGGCCCGGGGCTTTCTTT	CASSLGPGAFF
TRBV24-1	11	TRBJ2-1	-	few	TGTGCCACCAACGGAGACAATGAGCAGTTCTTC	CATNGDNEQFF
TRBV5-1	15	TRBJ1-2	-	-	TGCGCCAGCAGCTTGAAGGGGGGGGTCCTCTATGGCTACACCTTC	CASSLKGGVLYGYTF
TRBV27	17	TRBJ2-2	TRBD2	-	TGTGCCAGCAGTTTCAAGCGGGGGGGACGTCTCACCGGGGAGCTGTTTTTT	CASSFKRGGRLTGELFF
TRBV2	12	TRBJ1-2	-	-	TGTGCCAGCAGAAACGGGAACTATGGCTACACCTTC	CASRNGNYGYTF
TRBV19	11	TRBJ1-5	-	few	TGTGCCAGTAGTACCACGGGGCCCCAGCATTTT	CASSTTGPQHF
TRBV9	13	TRBJ1-1	-	many	TGTGCCAGCAGCGTAGGGGGGAGCACTGAAGCTTTCTTT	CASSVGGSTEAFF
TRBV20-1	15	TRBJ2-5	-	few	TGCAGTGCTAGAGATGTTTTCAGGAGCCAAGAGACCCAGTACTTC	CSARDVFRSQETQYF
TRBV4-1	15	TRBJ2-1	-	few	TGCGCCAGCAGCCTACAGTCGACTAACTACAATGAGCAGTTCTTC	CASSLQSTNYNEQFF
TRBV12-3/TRBV12-4	12	TRBJ1-2	-	-	TGTGCCAGCAGATCAGGGTACTATGGCTACACCTTC	CASRSGYYGYTF
TRBV6-5	11	TRBJ1-2	-	-	TGTGCCAGCAGTGGTGGGACGGGCTACACCTTC	CASSGGTGYTF
TRBV30	13	TRBJ2-5	TRBD2	once	TGTGCCTGGACGAGACTAGCAAAGGAGACCCAGTACTTC	CAWTRLAKETQYF
TRBV29-1	11	TRBJ2-7	-	-	TGCAGCGTTGATTTAGGGTACGAGCAGTACTTC	CSVDLGYEQYF
TRBV12-3/TRBV12-4	17	TRBJ1-2	TRBD1	-	TGTGCCAGCAGTTTGGGGACAGGGATCCGGGCGAACTATGGCTACACCTTC	CASSLGTGIRANYGYTF
TRBV4-3	15	TRBJ1-2	TRBD1	-	TGCGCCAGCAGCCAAGGACGGCGACAGGGATACGGCTACACCTTC	CASSQGRRQGYGYTF
TRBV4-1	15	TRBJ2-5	-	many	TGCGCCAGCAGCCAAGATCGCGGGGACCAAGAGACCCAGTACTTC	CASSQDRGDQETQYF
TRBV10-3	17	TRBJ2-1	-	-	TGTGCCATCAGTGAGTCGATTCTGAGGACAACCTACAATGAGCAGTTCTTC	CAISESILRTTYNEQFF
TRBV12-3/TRBV12-4	13	TRBJ1-1	TRBD1	few	TGTGCCAGCAGTATTGGGACAGGGAAGGAAGCTTTCTTT	CASSIGTGKEAFF
TRBV30	13	TRBJ2-7	-	few	TGTGCCTGGAGTTTATCGAGTTCCTACGAGCAGTACTTC	CAWSLSSSYEQYF
TRBV20-1	12	TRBJ2-7	-	once	TGCAGTGCTAGCGGAACTCTTTACGAGCAGTACTTC	CSASGTLYEQYF